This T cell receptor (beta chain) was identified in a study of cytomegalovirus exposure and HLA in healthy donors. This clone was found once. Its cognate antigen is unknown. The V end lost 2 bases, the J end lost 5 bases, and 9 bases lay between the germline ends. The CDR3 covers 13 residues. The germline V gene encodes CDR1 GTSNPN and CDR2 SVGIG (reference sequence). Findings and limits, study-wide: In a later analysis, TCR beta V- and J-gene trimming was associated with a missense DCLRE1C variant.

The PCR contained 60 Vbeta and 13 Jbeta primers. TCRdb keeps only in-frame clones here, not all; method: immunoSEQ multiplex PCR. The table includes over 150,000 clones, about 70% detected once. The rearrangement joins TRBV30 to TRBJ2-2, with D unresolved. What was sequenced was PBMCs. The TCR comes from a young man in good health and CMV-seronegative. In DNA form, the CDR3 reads TGTGCCTGGAGTACCGGGTGGACCGGGGAGCTGTTTTTT. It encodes CAWSTGWTGELFF.